The 13 T cell receptor beta chains below were found in one sample sequenced in a study of T cell clonality in common variable immunodeficiency. Assay: immunoSEQ multiplex PCR; the TCRdb copy retains only in-frame clones and omits some. The data show about 40,000 clones, none appearing only once, with less than 3.5% held by the ten largest. The sample was peripheral blood mononuclear cells. The receptors stem from a person aged 18 to 75 in good health.

In its sample, this clone was seen many times. The read falls 3 residues short of the CDR3 end, and the missing part is taken from the germline J gene. V and J are TRBV20-1 and TRBJ2-7; 8 bases are a match to TRBD1. The ends lost 6 bases at V and 0 bases at J; junction bases unmatched: 4. CDR3 length: 13 amino acids. From germline, CDR1 is DFQATT and CDR2 SNEGSKA (reference sequence). CDR3 DNA, as far as it was read: TGCAGTGCCTTGGACAGGGCCTCCTACGAG. Amino acids: CSALDRASYE. The complete CDR3 sequence is CSALDRASYEQYF.

This clone was counted only a few times. Read data end 3 residues before the CDR3 end; the end is taken from the germline J gene. The rearrangement uses TRBV18 and TRBJ2-3; TRBD1 agrees at 8 bases. Germline values: CDR1 KGHSH, CDR2 LQKENI. This CDR3 has 13 residues. The covered CDR3 bases are TGTGCCAGCTACCCCCCTCTCAGGGGGCCG. As protein: CASYPPLRGP. The entire CDR3 protein reads CASYPPLRGPQYF.

In this sample, this clone turned up many times. The read terminates 3 residues before the CDR3 end, so the remaining end is supplied by the germline J gene. The chain joins TRBV18 to TRBJ1-2; D is possibly TRBD1 (6 bases). The germline V gene has CDR1 KGHSH and CDR2 LQKENI. V was shortened by 0 bases and J by 4 bases, with 12 bases between the two germline ends. CDR3 size: 15 residues. CDR3 residues: CASSPPQGPAYGYTF. CDR3 DNA (partial): TGTGCCAGCTCACCACCACAGGGCCCCGCCTATGGC.

This clone was observed many times. Read sequence stops 3 residues before the CDR3 end, and the germline J gene provides the missing end. V usage is TRBV5-6 and J usage is TRBJ1-2; D gene ambiguous. Germline loops: CDR1 SGHDT, CDR2 YYEEEE. CDR3 length equals 14 residues. With 0 bases removed from V and 3 bases from J, the gap between germline ends came to 9 bases. The CDR3: CASSLATVDYGYTF. Incomplete CDR3 DNA: TGTGCCAGCAGCTTGGCCACAGTCGACTATGGC.

This clone was counted ten times or more. The read terminates 3 residues ahead of where the CDR3 ends, so the germline J gene completes it. The rearrangement uses TRBV5-6 and TRBJ2-3, with D possibly TRBD2 on 7 matching bases. The CDR3 sequence is 14 residues long. Germline assignment: CDR1 SGHDT and CDR2 YYEEEE. V lost 4 bases, J lost 6 bases, and 15 bases lay in between. The CDR3 spells CASSGGGLGDTQYF. The DNA read from the CDR3 is TGTGCCAGCAGCGGGGGGGGCCTGGGGGATACG. Complete variable domain (other parts from reference TRBV5-6 and TRBJ2-3): DAGVTQSPTHLIKTRGQQVTLRCSPKSGHDTVSWYQQALGQGPQFIFQYYEEEERQRGNFPDRFSGHQFPNYSSELNVNALLLGDSALYLCASSGGGLGDTQYFGPGTRLTVL.

The table lists this clone with many counts. The missing CDR3 end, 3 residues past where the read stops, is filled in from the germline J gene. The chain combines TRBV18 with TRBJ2-1, with D perhaps matching TRBD1 (5 bases). CDR1 and CDR2 (germline): KGHSH, LQKENI. Trimming took 6 bases from V and 2 from J, leaving 17 bases between them. The CDR3 consists of 16 residues. The sequenced part of the CDR3 DNA is TGTGCCAGCTCCCGTCCCGTTAGGGGCCCCTACAATGAG. Its protein product is CASSRPVRGPYNE. The entire CDR3 reads CASSRPVRGPYNEQFF.

In this sample, this clone turned up many times. The read ends 3 residues before the CDR3 terminus; that terminus is restored from the germline J gene. The rearrangement joins TRBV5-4 to TRBJ1-2; 7 bases are shared with TRBD1. In germline, CDR1 is SGHNT, CDR2 YYREEE (reference sequence). The CDR3 spans 13 residues. CDR3 bases read: TGTGCCAGCAGATACGGACAGGTTTGGGGC. Amino acid sequence: CASRYGQVWG. The complete CDR3 protein is CASRYGQVWGYTF.

This clone was counted a few times. The read terminates 3 residues before the CDR3 end, so the remaining end is supplied by the germline J gene. The genes are TRBV19 and TRBJ1-2; D unresolved. The germline gives CDR1 LNHDA, CDR2 SQIVND (reference sequence). This CDR3 region has 16 residues. CDR3 sequence: CASRPPASGIYNDYTF. The part of the CDR3 DNA that was read is TGTGCCAGTAGACCCCCCGCTAGCGGGATCTACAATGAC.

The sample holds many counts of this clone. The CDR3 end lies 3 residues beyond the end of the read and is filled in from the germline J gene. The chain uses TRBV20-1 and TRBJ2-3; 8 nucleotides agree with TRBD2. The ends lost 6 bases at V and 3 bases at J; junction bases unmatched: 5. CDR1 DFQATT and CDR2 SNEGSKA come from the germline V gene (reference sequence). The CDR3 has 13 residues. CDR3 protein: CSAGLGGTDTQYF. The sequenced CDR3 bases are TGCAGTGCGGGACTAGGAGGGACAGATACG.

This clone was seen many times. Read data end 3 residues before the CDR3 end; the end is taken from the germline J gene. This sequence joins TRBV29-1 and TRBJ1-2; perhaps TRBD1 as D (5 bases). The germline V gene encodes CDR1 SQVTM and CDR2 ANQGSEA. The length of the CDR3 is 11 residues. The DNA read from the CDR3 is TGCAGCGGCTTGGAGGGGAACGGC. It is translated as CSGLEGNG. The full CDR3 is CSGLEGNGYTF.

This clone showed up many times. The read gets to within 3 residues of the CDR3 end, and the germline J gene fills in the rest. The V gene is TRBV6-4, the J gene TRBJ2-5; 10 nucleotides match TRBD2. This CDR3 spans 15 amino acids. Germline assignment: CDR1 MRHNA and CDR2 SNTAGT. The trim removed 2 bases at V and 5 bases at J, leaving 5 bases unmatched. The sequenced CDR3 bases are TGTGCCAGCAGTGACGAAGCGGGGGGGCCCGAGACC. Residues: CASSDEAGGPET. The full CDR3 is CASSDEAGGPETQYF.

Many counts were recorded for this clone. The covered CDR3 bases are TGCAGCGTTCGAGCGGGATTCGAG. Its translation: CSVRAGFE. The whole CDR3 protein reads CSVRAGFEQYF. The chain is built from TRBV29-1 and TRBJ2-7; 7 positions match TRBD2. The CDR3 end is not reached by the read, which stops 3 residues before it; the germline J gene fills it in. The V segment lost 5 bases and the J segment 6 bases; nucleotides outside the gene matches: 4. Germline V gene sequence: CDR1 SQVTM, CDR2 ANQGSEA. The CDR3 is 11 residues long.

This clone was recorded many times. The read ends 3 residues shy of where the CDR3 ends; the end is completed using the germline J gene. The J gene is TRBJ1-4, the V gene TRBV20-1, with D perhaps TRBD1 (6 bases). The germline gives CDR1 DFQATT, CDR2 SNEGSKA (reference sequence). CDR3 length: 13 residues. CDR3 bases read: TGCAGTGCTCACAGGGAAATTGATGAGGAA. Protein sequence: CSAHREIDEE. The complete CDR3 protein is CSAHREIDEELFF.